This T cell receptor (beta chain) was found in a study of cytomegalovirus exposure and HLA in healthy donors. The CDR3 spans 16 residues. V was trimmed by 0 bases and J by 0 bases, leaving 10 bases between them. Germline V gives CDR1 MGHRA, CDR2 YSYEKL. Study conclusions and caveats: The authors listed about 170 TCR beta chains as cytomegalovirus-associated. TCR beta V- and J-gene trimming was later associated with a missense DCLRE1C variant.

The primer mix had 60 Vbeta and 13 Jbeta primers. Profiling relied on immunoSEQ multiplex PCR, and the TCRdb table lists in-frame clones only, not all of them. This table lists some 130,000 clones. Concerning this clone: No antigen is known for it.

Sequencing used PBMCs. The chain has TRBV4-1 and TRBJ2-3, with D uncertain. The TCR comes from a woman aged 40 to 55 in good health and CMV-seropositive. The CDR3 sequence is CASSQEGSRSTDTQYF. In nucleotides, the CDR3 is TGCGCCAGCAGCCAAGAGGGTAGCCGTAGCACAGATACGCAGTATTTT.